This paragraph reports one T cell receptor (beta chain). The J segment lost 5 bases and the V segment lost 4 bases, leaving 7 bases of the junction unmatched. The CDR3 totals 15 residues. The germline V gene has CDR1 LNHDA and CDR2 SQIVND (reference sequence). The sample originates from a study of blood T cell repertoires in COVID-19. Study-level background: Italy, Spain and the United States were the sources of the convalescent and acute COVID-19 samples.

The Seattle patients, enrolled during active infection, were followed longitudinally. Original methodology: From reference gene primer amplification, estimates of nucleated cell counts were derived. Produced via immunoSEQ multiplex PCR; TCRdb's table is partial and in-frame only. V, J and clone size derive from that table, while D and trimming were established from the DNA sequence. The sample yields hundreds of thousands of clones, roughly 90% seen once. The sample taken for sequencing was peripheral blood. The V and J genes are TRBV19 and TRBJ2-5; 10 bases agree with TRBD2. This receptor was identified in a woman in her sixties or seventies with COVID-19, enrolled during active disease. For the CDR3, the DNA is TGTGCCAGTAGTACCCCAAGCGGGGGGGCCGAGACCCAGTACTTC. It specifies CASSTPSGGAETQYF.